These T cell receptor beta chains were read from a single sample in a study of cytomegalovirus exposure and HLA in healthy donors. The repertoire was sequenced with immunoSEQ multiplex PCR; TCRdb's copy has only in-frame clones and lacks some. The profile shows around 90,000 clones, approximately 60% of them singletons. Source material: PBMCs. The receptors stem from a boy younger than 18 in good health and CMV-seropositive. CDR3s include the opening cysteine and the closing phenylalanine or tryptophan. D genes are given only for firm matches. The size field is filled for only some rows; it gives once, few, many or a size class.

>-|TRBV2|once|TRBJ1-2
TGTGCCAGCAGAGAGGGTTCCTATGGCTACACCTTC
CASREGSYGYTF
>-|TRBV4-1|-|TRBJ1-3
TGCGCCAGCAGCCAATCGACAGACTCTGGAAACACCATATATTTT
CASSQSTDSGNTIYF
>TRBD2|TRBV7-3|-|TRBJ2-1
TGTGCCAGCAGCCAAGGACTAGCGGGGGCCTCGAGCTCCTACAATGAGCAGTTCTTC
CASSQGLAGASSSYNEQFF
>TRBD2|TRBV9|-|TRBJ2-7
TGTGCCAGCAGCGTAGATCCTAGCGGGGGGGACGAGCAGTACTTC
CASSVDPSGGDEQYF
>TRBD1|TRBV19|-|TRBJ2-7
TGTGCCAGTAGTAGTACAGGGGTATACGAGCAGTACTTC
CASSSTGVYEQYF
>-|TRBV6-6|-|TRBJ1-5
TGTGCCAGCAGTTACTCGACAGCCGGCAATCAGCCCCAGCATTTT
CASSYSTAGNQPQHF
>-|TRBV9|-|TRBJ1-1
TGTGCCAGCAGCGGGGCACAGGGAAACACTGAAGCTTTCTTT
CASSGAQGNTEAFF
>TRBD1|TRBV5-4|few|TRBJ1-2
TGTGCCAGCAGCTCGATGGGTGGGGACAGAACAAACTATGGCTACACCTTC
CASSSMGGDRTNYGYTF
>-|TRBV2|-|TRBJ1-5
TGTGCCAGCACCGGTAGCAATCAGCCCCAGCATTTT
CASTGSNQPQHF
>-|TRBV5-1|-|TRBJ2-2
TGCGCCAGCAGCTTGGATATCGCCGCGGGCGGGGAGCTGTTTTTT
CASSLDIAAGGELFF
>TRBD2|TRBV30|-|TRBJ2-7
TGTGCCTGGGATGGACTAGCGGGAGTGAAAGAGCAGTACTTC
CAWDGLAGVKEQYF
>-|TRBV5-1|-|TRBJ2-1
TGCGCCAGCAGGCCGATGGTACCGACGGGGTACAATGAGCAGTTCTTC
CASRPMVPTGYNEQFF
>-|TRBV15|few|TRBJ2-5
TGTGCCACCAGCAGAAACAGGGTCGAAGAGACCCAGTACTTC
CATSRNRVEETQYF
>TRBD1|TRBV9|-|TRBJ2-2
TGTGCCAGCAGCGTACAGGGGGCGGGCGGGGAGCTGTTTTTT
CASSVQGAGGELFF
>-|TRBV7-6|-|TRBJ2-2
TGTGCCAGCAGTTTCATTGGGCTCGGGGAGCTGTTTTTT
CASSFIGLGELFF
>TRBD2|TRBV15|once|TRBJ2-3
TGTGCCACCAGCGCTAGCGGGCCGCAGTATTTT
CATSASGPQYF
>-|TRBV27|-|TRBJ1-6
TGTGCCAGCAGTTTCCTTGTACAGAATTCACCCCTCCACTTT
CASSFLVQNSPLHF
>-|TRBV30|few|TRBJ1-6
TGTGCCTGGAGTCGGGAGGGGACCTATAATTCACCCCTCCACTTT
CAWSREGTYNSPLHF
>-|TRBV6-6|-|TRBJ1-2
TGTGCCAGCAGTTATGAAGGGGCTGGGGGCTACACCTTC
CASSYEGAGGYTF
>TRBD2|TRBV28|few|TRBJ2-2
TGTGCCAGCACCCGACTAGCGGGAGGGTACACCGGGGAGCTGTTTTTT
CASTRLAGGYTGELFF
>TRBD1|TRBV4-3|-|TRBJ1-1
TGCGCCAGCAGCCAACGGACAGGGTTGGGCACTGAAGCTTTCTTT
CASSQRTGLGTEAFF
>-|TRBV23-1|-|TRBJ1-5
TGCGCCAGCTTAACCGGGGGAAGCGGGAATCAGCCCCAGAATTTT
CASLTGGSGNQPQNF
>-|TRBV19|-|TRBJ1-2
TGTGCCAGTATTTCCCTTAGCGGCCCAGCCGCATATGGCTACACCTTC
CASISLSGPAAYGYTF
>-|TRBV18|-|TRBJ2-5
TGTGCCAGCTCACGGGGACATTCTGAGACCCAGTACTTC
CASSRGHSETQYF
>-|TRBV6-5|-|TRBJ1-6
TGTGCCAGCGGACCGGGACTGGGGAATTCACCCCTCCACTTT
CASGPGLGNSPLHF
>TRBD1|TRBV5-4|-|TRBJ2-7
TGTGCCAGCAGCAAAATGACAGGGGACGAGCAGTACTTC
CASSKMTGDEQYF
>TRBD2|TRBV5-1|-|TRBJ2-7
TGCGCCAGCAGCTTGCGGCCTAGCGGGAGTGAGGCCTACGAGCAGTACTTC
CASSLRPSGSEAYEQYF
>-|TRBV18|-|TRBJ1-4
TGTGCCAGCTCACCAACGAAAGGAGTGACTCCGAGAAAACTGTTTTTT
CASSPTKGVTPRKLFF
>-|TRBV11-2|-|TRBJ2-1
TGTGCCAGCAGCTCCCCCCGGCGGAACAATGAGCAGTTCTTC
CASSSPRRNNEQFF
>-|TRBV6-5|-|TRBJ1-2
TGTGCCAGCAGTGTGACAGTCGTCAGTGGCTACACCTTC
CASSVTVVSGYTF
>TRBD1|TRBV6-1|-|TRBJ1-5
TGTGCCAGCAGTCCACAGGGGGGGGCGAATCAGCCCCAGCATTTT
CASSPQGGANQPQHF
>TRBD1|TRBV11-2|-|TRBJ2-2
TGTGCCAGCAGCTTCGACAGGGGGCGTGCCGGGGAGCTGTTTTTT
CASSFDRGRAGELFF
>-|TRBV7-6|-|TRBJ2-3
TGTGCCAGCAGCTTCCCCCTCGGGGGGCTCACAGATACGCAGTATTTT
CASSFPLGGLTDTQYF
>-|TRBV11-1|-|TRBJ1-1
TGTGCCAGCAGCTCGACAGCCCCTAACACTGAAGCTTTCTTT
CASSSTAPNTEAFF
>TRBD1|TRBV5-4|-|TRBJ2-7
TGTGCCAGCAGCTTCGCCGGGACAGGCTCCTACGAGCAGTACTTC
CASSFAGTGSYEQYF
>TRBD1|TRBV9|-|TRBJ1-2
TGTGCCAGCAGCGTAGGGACAGGGGGCTATGGCTACACCTTC
CASSVGTGGYGYTF
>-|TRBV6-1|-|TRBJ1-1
TGTGCCAGCAGTGAAGCGGGGAGCGACACTGAAGCTTTCTTT
CASSEAGSDTEAFF
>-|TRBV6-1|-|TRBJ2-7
TGTGCCAGCAGTGAAAGGACAGCCTACGAGCAGTACTTC
CASSERTAYEQYF
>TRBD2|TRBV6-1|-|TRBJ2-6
TGTGCCAGCAGTGCACTAGCGGGAGGCTCTCTGGGGGCCAACGTCCTGACTTTC
CASSALAGGSLGANVLTF
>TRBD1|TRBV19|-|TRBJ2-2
TGTGCCAGTAATTCGGGAGACAGGGGGTACACCGGGGAGCTGTTTTTT
CASNSGDRGYTGELFF
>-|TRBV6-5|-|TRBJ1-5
TGTGCCAGCAGTTACGGGGGCTCGGAGCCCCAGCATTTT
CASSYGGSEPQHF
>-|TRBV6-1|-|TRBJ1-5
TGTGCCAGCAGTGAAGCAATCAAGCCCCAGCATTTT
CASSEAIKPQHF
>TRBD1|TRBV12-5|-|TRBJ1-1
TGTGCTAGTGGTGAAAATCAGGGGGGCGTTGGGGAAGCTTTCTTT
CASGENQGGVGEAFF
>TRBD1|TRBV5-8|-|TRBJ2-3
TGTGCCAGCAAACGACAGGGGAGCACAGATACGCAGTATTTT
CASKRQGSTDTQYF
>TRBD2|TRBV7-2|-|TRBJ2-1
TGTGCCAGCAGCTTTACTAGCGGCACCTACAATGAGCAGTTCTTC
CASSFTSGTYNEQFF
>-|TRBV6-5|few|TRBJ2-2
TGTGCCAGCAGTCCTCGCACCGGGGAGCTGTTTTTT
CASSPRTGELFF
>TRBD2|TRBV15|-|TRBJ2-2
TGTGCCACCAGCAGAGAGGGGAGGGCCGGGGAGCTGTTTTTT
CATSREGRAGELFF
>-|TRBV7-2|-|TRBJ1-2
TGTGCCAGCAGCTTAGGTGCCAGGGCGGGAGGCTACACCTTC
CASSLGARAGGYTF
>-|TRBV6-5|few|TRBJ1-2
TGTGCCAGCAGTTTTGGAGGGGATGGCTACCCCTTC
CASSFGGDGYPF